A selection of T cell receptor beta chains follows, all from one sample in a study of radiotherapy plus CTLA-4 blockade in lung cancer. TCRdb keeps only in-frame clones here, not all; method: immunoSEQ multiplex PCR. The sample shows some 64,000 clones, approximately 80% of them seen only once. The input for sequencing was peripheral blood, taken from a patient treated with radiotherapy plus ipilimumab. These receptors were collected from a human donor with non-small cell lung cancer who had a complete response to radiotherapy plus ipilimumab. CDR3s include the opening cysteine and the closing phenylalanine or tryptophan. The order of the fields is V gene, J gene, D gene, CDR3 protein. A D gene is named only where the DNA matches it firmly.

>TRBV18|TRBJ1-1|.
CASSWTTEAFF
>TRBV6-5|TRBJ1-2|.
CASRRTVRGGYTF
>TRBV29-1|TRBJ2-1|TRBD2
CSVVPGLADYNEQFF
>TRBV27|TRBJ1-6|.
CASSLYGGGSPLHF
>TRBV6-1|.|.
CASRQRTYEQYF
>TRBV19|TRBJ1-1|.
CASSIEENTEAFF
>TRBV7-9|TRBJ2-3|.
CASSLVLSDTQYF
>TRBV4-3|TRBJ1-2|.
CTSSQEVGSQYGYTF
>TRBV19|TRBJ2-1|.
CASEGPDEQFF
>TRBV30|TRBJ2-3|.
CAWSPPGASTDTQYF
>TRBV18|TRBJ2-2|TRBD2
CASSTGTSGNTGELFF
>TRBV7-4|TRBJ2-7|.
CASSYYSPGTSSHEQYF
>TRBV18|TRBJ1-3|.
CASSPAQSSGNTIYF
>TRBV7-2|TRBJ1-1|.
CASRRDGNTEAFF
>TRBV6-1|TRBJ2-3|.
CASSYADTQYF
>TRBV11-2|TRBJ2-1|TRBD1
CASSRTGLSYNEQFF
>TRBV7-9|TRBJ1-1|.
CASSSGRVNTEAFF
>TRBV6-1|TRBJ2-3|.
CASRVDTHTQYF
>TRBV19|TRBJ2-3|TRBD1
CASSDPGQGTDTQYF
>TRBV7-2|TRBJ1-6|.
CASGRSPNSPLHF
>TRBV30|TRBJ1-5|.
CAWSVQGNQPQHF
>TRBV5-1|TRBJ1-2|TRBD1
CASSLLQGGLYGYTF
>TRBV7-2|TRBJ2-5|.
CASSLMQGQETQYF
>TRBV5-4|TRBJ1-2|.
CASSKPTDYGYTF
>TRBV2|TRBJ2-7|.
CASSEAGQTWGYEQYF
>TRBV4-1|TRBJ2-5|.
CASSRTGQETQYF
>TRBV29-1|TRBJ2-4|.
CSVDEGADIQYF
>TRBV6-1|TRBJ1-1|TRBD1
CASSGRQGLNTEAFF
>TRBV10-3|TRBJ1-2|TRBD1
CAIRDVSDRDYGYTF
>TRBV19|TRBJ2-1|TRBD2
CASTDQPGLAGGYNEQFF
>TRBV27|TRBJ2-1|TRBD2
CASSLRTSGSASTWFF
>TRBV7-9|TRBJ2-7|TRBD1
CASSLIPGQGPSYEQYF
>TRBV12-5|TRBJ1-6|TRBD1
CASGLGQGNSPLHF
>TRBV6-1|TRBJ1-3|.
CASSEGPGVGGNTIYF
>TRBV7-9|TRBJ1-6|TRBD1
CASSVETGGSSPLHF
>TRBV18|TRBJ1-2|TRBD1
CASSLLRDSSRGYTF
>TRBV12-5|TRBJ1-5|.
CASGLGQPGNQPQHF
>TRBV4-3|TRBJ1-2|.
CASSPQGGHNYGYTF
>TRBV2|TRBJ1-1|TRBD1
CASSTGGTEAFF
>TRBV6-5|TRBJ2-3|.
CASRRRDTQYF
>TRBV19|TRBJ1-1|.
CASREIIRIRNTEAFF
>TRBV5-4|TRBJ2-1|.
CASSRDFYSYNEQFF
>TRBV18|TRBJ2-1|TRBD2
CASSSGRDNEQFF
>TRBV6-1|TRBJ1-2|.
CASNPGREAFYGYTF
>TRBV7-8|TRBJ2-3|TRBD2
CASSRGAGGADTQYF
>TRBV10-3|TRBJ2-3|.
CAISTGQITDTQYF
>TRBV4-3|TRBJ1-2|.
CASSPEGGTYGYTF
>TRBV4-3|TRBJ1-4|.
CASSQDNFQTATNEKLFF
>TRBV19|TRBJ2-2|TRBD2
CASKRAGGPGTGELFF
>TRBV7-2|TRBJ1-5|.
CASSLQFQPQHF
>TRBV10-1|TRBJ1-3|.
CASSDPSGNTIYF
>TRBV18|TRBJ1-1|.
CASSPALLNTEAFF
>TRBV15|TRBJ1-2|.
CATSRDRRGYTF
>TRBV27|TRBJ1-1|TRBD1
CASSFRNPGTGGLNTEAFF
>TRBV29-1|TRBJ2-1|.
CSVGGERGTYNEQFF
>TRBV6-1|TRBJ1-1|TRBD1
CASSARDRVGGTEAFF